This T cell receptor (beta chain) originates from a study of blood T cell repertoires in COVID-19. Study-wide background: COVID-19 samples from acute and convalescent phases originated in the United States, Italy and Spain. T cells, B-cell-depleted T cells, or PBMCs supplied cDNA or gDNA.

V gave up 6 bases and J gave up 4 bases, with 16 bases separating them. The V gene's germline CDR1 is SGHRS and CDR2 YFSETQ. CDR3 size: 14 residues. Original data processing: Estimation of nucleated cell counts relied on the amplification of reference gene primers. Produced via immunoSEQ multiplex PCR; TCRdb's table is partial and in-frame only. For V, J and clone size, that table is used; D and trimming come from the DNA. The sample shows roughly 160,000 clones, 85% to 90% of them seen only once. Those enrolled in Seattle joined during active infection and were followed longitudinally afterward. Sequencing was done on a sample of peripheral blood. The TCR was taken from a woman older than 75 with COVID-19, enrolled during active disease. The V gene is TRBV5-1, the J gene TRBJ1-1; D is unclear. Written as DNA, the CDR3 is TGCGCCAGCACCAACCAGTGGCCGGGCACTGAAGCTTTCTTT. It yields the protein CASTNQWPGTEAFF.